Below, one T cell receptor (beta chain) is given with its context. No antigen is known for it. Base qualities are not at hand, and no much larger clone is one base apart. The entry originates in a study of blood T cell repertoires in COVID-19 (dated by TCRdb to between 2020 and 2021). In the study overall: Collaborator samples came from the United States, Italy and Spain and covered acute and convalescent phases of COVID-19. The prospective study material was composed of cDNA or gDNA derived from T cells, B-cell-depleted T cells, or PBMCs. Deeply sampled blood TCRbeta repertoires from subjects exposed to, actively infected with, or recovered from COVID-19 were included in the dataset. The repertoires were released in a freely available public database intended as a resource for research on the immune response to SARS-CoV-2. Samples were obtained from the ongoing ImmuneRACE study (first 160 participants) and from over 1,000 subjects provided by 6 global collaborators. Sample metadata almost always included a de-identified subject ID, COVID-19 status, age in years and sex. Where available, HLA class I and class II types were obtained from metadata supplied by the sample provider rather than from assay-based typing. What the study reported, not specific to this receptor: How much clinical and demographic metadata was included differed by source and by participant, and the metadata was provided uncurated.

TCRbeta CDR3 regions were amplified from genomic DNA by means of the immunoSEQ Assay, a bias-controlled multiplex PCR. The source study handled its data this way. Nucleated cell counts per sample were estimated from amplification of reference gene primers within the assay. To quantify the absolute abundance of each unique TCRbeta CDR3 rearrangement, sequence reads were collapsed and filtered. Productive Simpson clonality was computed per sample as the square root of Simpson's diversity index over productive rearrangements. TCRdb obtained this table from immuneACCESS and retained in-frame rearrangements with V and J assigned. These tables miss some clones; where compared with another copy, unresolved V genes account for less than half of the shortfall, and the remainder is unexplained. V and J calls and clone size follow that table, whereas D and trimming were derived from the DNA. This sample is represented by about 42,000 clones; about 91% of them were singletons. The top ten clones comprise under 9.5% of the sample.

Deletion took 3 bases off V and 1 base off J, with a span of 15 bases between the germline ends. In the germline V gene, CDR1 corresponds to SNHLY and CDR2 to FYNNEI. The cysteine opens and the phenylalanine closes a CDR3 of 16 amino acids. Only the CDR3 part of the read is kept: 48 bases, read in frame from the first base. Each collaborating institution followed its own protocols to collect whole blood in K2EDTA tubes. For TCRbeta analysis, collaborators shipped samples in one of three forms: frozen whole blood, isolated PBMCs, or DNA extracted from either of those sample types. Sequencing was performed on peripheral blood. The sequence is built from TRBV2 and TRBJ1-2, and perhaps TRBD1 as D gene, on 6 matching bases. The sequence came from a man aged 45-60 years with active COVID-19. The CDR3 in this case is CASSDYRDNYNYGYTF. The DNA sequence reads TGTGCCAGCAGTGATTACAGGGATAACTATAACTATGGCTACACCTTC.